The rows below give T cell receptor beta chains drawn from one sample of a study of naive and memory T cell subsets. Using its own MiXCR run on the UMI-ligation and nested PCR reads, TCRdb lists one record per CDR3 protein. The data show 99,000 or so distinct CDR3 sequences, 14% seen once. Sequencing input: naive CD8+ T cells from blood. The receptors stem from a human donor in good health. The CDR3 runs from the conserved cysteine through the conserved F or W. Each record gives: CDR3 DNA, CDR3 protein, J gene, D gene, clone size, V gene. The D gene is left open where the match is weak. Size values are once, few and many counts, or a class for expanded clones, and some rows have none.

CDR3nt: TGCAGCGTTGAACCCAGGGTTGGGCGTCAGCCCCAGCATTTT
CDR3aa: CSVEPRVGRQPQHF
j_gene: TRBJ1-5
d_gene: -
abundance: many
v_gene: TRBV29-1

CDR3nt: TGTGCCAGCAGCCAAATAGCGGGGGATCTTATTCTAAACACCGGGGAGCTGTTTTTT
CDR3aa: CASSQIAGDLILNTGELFF
j_gene: TRBJ2-2
d_gene: TRBD2
abundance: few
v_gene: TRBV14

CDR3nt: TGTGCCAGTAGGATCATCTCGACAGGGCTTGAAGCTTTCTTT
CDR3aa: CASRIISTGLEAFF
j_gene: TRBJ1-1
d_gene: TRBD1
abundance: -
v_gene: TRBV19

CDR3nt: TGCAGCGTTGATGGTATTGGCTCCTACGAGCAGTACTTC
CDR3aa: CSVDGIGSYEQYF
j_gene: TRBJ2-7
d_gene: -
abundance: few
v_gene: TRBV29-1

CDR3nt: TGTGCCAGCAGTTTATCTAGCGGGAGGGCCAGGCATACGCAGTATTTT
CDR3aa: CASSLSSGRARHTQYF
j_gene: TRBJ2-3
d_gene: TRBD2
abundance: -
v_gene: TRBV27

CDR3nt: TGTGCCAGCAGCCAAGATACGGGAGATACGCAGTATTTT
CDR3aa: CASSQDTGDTQYF
j_gene: TRBJ2-3
d_gene: -
abundance: -
v_gene: TRBV3-1

CDR3nt: TGCAGTGCGGAGGGACTAGTAAAATACGAGCAGTACTTC
CDR3aa: CSAEGLVKYEQYF
j_gene: TRBJ2-7
d_gene: TRBD2
abundance: -
v_gene: TRBV20-1

CDR3nt: TGCGCCAGCAGCCAAGATGGCCGAAATGAGCAGTTCTTC
CDR3aa: CASSQDGRNEQFF
j_gene: TRBJ2-1
d_gene: -
abundance: few
v_gene: TRBV4-3

CDR3nt: TGTGCCAGCAGTTCTGGGCTGACAGGACCCACGCAGGCAGATACGCAGTATTTT
CDR3aa: CASSSGLTGPTQADTQYF
j_gene: TRBJ2-3
d_gene: -
abundance: few
v_gene: TRBV12-3/TRBV12-4

CDR3nt: TGTGCCAGCAGACTATTCTATGGCTACACCTTC
CDR3aa: CASRLFYGYTF
j_gene: TRBJ1-2
d_gene: -
abundance: many
v_gene: TRBV13

CDR3nt: TGTGCCAGCAAAAATTCTCCGTCGACAACTAATGAAAAACTGTTTTTT
CDR3aa: CASKNSPSTTNEKLFF
j_gene: TRBJ1-4
d_gene: -
abundance: -
v_gene: TRBV7-9

CDR3nt: TGTGCCAGCAGCTTAACTGGGAGCGGATCACCCCTCCACTTT
CDR3aa: CASSLTGSGSPLHF
j_gene: TRBJ1-6
d_gene: -
abundance: -
v_gene: TRBV7-3

CDR3nt: TGTGCCAGTTCAGGGCTAAATAAGGACACTGAAGCTTTCTTT
CDR3aa: CASSGLNKDTEAFF
j_gene: TRBJ1-1
d_gene: -
abundance: -
v_gene: TRBV10-3

CDR3nt: TGTGCCAGCAGCCGGGAGACAGGGCTGTCCTCTGGAAACACCATATATTTT
CDR3aa: CASSRETGLSSGNTIYF
j_gene: TRBJ1-3
d_gene: TRBD1
abundance: few
v_gene: TRBV5-4

CDR3nt: TGTGCCAGCAGCCCCCGCGAGAGCTCCTACAATGAGCAGTTCTTC
CDR3aa: CASSPRESSYNEQFF
j_gene: TRBJ2-1
d_gene: -
abundance: few
v_gene: TRBV3-1

CDR3nt: TGTGCCAGCAGCAGAAACGACGCTAACTATGGCTACACCTTC
CDR3aa: CASSRNDANYGYTF
j_gene: TRBJ1-2
d_gene: -
abundance: few
v_gene: TRBV5-6

CDR3nt: TGTGCCAGCAGCCAAGATCTACAGGCTGGGACCTACAATGAGCAGTTCTTC
CDR3aa: CASSQDLQAGTYNEQFF
j_gene: TRBJ2-1
d_gene: -
abundance: -
v_gene: TRBV4-2

CDR3nt: TGTGCCAGCAGCTTGGGCGAGGATTCACCCCTCCACTTT
CDR3aa: CASSLGEDSPLHF
j_gene: TRBJ1-6
d_gene: -
abundance: -
v_gene: TRBV5-5

CDR3nt: TGTGCCAGCAGCCCCATGAACACTGAAGCTTTCTTT
CDR3aa: CASSPMNTEAFF
j_gene: TRBJ1-1
d_gene: -
abundance: few
v_gene: TRBV9

CDR3nt: TGCAGCGTTCCAGGTGGGACCCAGTACTTC
CDR3aa: CSVPGGTQYF
j_gene: TRBJ2-5
d_gene: -
abundance: -
v_gene: TRBV29-1

CDR3nt: TGTGCCAGCAGCCCCGACAGGGACACGAGACCTGAAGCTTTCTTT
CDR3aa: CASSPDRDTRPEAFF
j_gene: TRBJ1-1
d_gene: TRBD1
abundance: many
v_gene: TRBV9

CDR3nt: TGTGCTAGTGGTTCCGGACTCTCAGATACGCAGTATTTT
CDR3aa: CASGSGLSDTQYF
j_gene: TRBJ2-3
d_gene: -
abundance: -
v_gene: TRBV12-5

CDR3nt: TGTGCCAGCAGTTTAGGGGGGTCCTTTAATGAAAAACTGTTTTTT
CDR3aa: CASSLGGSFNEKLFF
j_gene: TRBJ1-4
d_gene: -
abundance: few
v_gene: TRBV12-3/TRBV12-4

CDR3nt: TGTGCCAGCAGCTTAGTAGCGGGGGTTTTTAATGAGCAGTTCTTC
CDR3aa: CASSLVAGVFNEQFF
j_gene: TRBJ2-1
d_gene: TRBD2
abundance: -
v_gene: TRBV7-8

CDR3nt: TGTGCCAGCAAGCCCGGGGTTGGCAATCAGCCCCAGCATTTT
CDR3aa: CASKPGVGNQPQHF
j_gene: TRBJ1-5
d_gene: -
abundance: few
v_gene: TRBV27

CDR3nt: TGTGCCAGCAGTGAATTTATGGGGGGAAGAACAGATACGCAGTATTTT
CDR3aa: CASSEFMGGRTDTQYF
j_gene: TRBJ2-3
d_gene: -
abundance: -
v_gene: TRBV2

CDR3nt: TGTGCCAGCAGCCCGGGCGGGGTGGTGACTGAAGCTTTCTTT
CDR3aa: CASSPGGVVTEAFF
j_gene: TRBJ1-1
d_gene: -
abundance: -
v_gene: TRBV9

CDR3nt: TGTGCCAGCAGTGAGGAGGCCGAGCAGTTCTTC
CDR3aa: CASSEEAEQFF
j_gene: TRBJ2-1
d_gene: -
abundance: -
v_gene: TRBV28

CDR3nt: TGTGCCAGCAGCGTCCGGCCGGTGTTGGAGACCCAGTACTTC
CDR3aa: CASSVRPVLETQYF
j_gene: TRBJ2-5
d_gene: -
abundance: -
v_gene: TRBV2

CDR3nt: TGTGCCAGCAGCCCTGCATCCGGGACGGGACAAGAGACCCAGTACTTC
CDR3aa: CASSPASGTGQETQYF
j_gene: TRBJ2-5
d_gene: -
abundance: -
v_gene: TRBV7-9

CDR3nt: TGTGCCATCAGTGAGGGGACAGGGGGTGACGAAAAACTGTTTTTT
CDR3aa: CAISEGTGGDEKLFF
j_gene: TRBJ1-4
d_gene: TRBD1
abundance: few
v_gene: TRBV10-3

CDR3nt: TGCAGTGTCCGTCGAAACACTGAAGCTTTCTTT
CDR3aa: CSVRRNTEAFF
j_gene: TRBJ1-1
d_gene: -
abundance: few
v_gene: TRBV20-1